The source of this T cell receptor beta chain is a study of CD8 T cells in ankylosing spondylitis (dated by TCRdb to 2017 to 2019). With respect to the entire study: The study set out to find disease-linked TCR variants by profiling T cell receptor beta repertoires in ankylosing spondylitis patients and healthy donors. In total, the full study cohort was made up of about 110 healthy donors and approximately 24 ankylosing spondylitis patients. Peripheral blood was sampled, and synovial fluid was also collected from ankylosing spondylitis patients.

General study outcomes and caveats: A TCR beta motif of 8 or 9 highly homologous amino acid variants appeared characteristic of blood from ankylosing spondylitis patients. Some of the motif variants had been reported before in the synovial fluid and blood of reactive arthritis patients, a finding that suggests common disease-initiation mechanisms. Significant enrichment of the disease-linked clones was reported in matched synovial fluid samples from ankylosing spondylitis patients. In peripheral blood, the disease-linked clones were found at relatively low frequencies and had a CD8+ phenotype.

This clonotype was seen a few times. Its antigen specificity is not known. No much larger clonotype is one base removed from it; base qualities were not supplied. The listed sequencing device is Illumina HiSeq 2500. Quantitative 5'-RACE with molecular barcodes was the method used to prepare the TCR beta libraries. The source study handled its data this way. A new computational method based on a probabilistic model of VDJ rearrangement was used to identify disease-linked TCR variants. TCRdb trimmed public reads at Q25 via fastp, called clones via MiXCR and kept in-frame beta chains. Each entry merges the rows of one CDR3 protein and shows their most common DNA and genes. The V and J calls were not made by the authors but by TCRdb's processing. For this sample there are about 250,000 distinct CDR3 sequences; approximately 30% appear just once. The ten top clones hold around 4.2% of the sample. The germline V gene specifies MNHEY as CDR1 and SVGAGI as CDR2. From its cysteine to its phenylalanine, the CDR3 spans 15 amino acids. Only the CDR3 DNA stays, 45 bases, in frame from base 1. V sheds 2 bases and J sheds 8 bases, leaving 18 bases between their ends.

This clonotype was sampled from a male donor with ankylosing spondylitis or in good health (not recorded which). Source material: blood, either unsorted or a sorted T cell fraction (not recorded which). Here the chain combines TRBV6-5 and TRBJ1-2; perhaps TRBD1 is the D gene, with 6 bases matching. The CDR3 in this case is CASSYDIGGAEGYTF. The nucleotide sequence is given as TGTGCCAGCAGTTACGATATTGGGGGCGCAGAGGGCTACACCTTC.